These 13 T cell receptor beta chains came from one sample sequenced in a study of blood T cell repertoires in COVID-19. TCRdb keeps only in-frame clones here, not all; method: immunoSEQ multiplex PCR. The table includes some 190,000 clones, roughly 80% detected once. Input material: peripheral blood. The receptor source for this set is an older woman with COVID-19, enrolled during active disease.

The chain combines TRBV6-5 with TRBJ1-4; TRBD1 matches 7 bases. V lost 6 bases to trimming and J lost 7 bases; unmatched junction nucleotides: 8. There are 14 residues in the CDR3. In germline, CDR1 is MNHEY, CDR2 SVGAGI. The CDR3 DNA reads TGTGCCAGCAGCTTACAGGGGAGAACTGAAAAACTGTTTTTT. Protein: CASSLQGRTEKLFF.

This chain joins TRBV5-1 and TRBJ2-7, with 8 bases matching TRBD1. V lost 0 bases and J lost 2; bases outside the gene matches: 4. The length of the CDR3 is 15 residues. Germline CDR1 is SGHRS and CDR2 is YFSETQ. The CDR3 DNA reads as TGCGCCAGCAGCTTGGATGGGACAGGAACCTACGAGCAGTACTTC. Amino acid sequence: CASSLDGTGTYEQYF.

This clone came up a few times. This chain links TRBV5-4 with TRBJ2-5, with D uncertain. Germline CDR1 SGHNT, CDR2 YYREEE (reference sequence). Between the trimmed V and J ends, which lost 0 bases and 2 bases, there was a span of 8 bases. The CDR3 has 14 amino acids. CDR3: CASSLGRLQETQYF. In DNA form, the CDR3 reads TGTGCCAGCAGCTTGGGGCGGCTACAAGAGACCCAGTACTTC.

The chain recombines TRBV6-2 or TRBV6-3 with TRBJ2-3; D ambiguous. This CDR3 comprises 12 residues. Germline-derived CDR1 and CDR2 are MNHEY and SVGEGT. V was cut by 0 bases and J by 4 bases, with 2 bases left in between. CDR3 DNA sequence: TGTGCCAGCAGTTACTCCTCAGATACGCAGTATTTT. This translates into CASSYSSDTQYF.

This chain uses TRBV27 with TRBJ2-7, with 11 bases identical to TRBD1. The CDR3 contains 15 residues. V lost 6 bases, J lost 0 bases, and 4 bases stayed unmatched. CDR1 is MNHEY and CDR2 is SMNVEV in the germline V gene (reference sequence). The CDR3 DNA reads as TGTGCCAGCAGGCGGGGGACAGGGGGCTCCTACGAGCAGTACTTC. Translated: CASRRGTGGSYEQYF.

This clone has a handful of counts. The CDR3 loop reads CASSSLAGAPNEQFF. CDR3 nucleotides: TGTGCCAGCAGCTCCCTAGCGGGAGCCCCCAATGAGCAGTTCTTC. V gene TRBV7-2 combines with J gene TRBJ2-1, with TRBD2 identical over 10 bases. With 4 bases clipped from V and 6 bases from J, the junction kept 6 bases outside the gene matches. The CDR3 is 15 residues long. CDR1 is SGHTA, CDR2 FQGNSA, per germline.

The chain has TRBV5-1 and TRBJ1-4; no definite D call. Germline V lookup: CDR1 SGHRS, CDR2 YFSETQ. Trimming cost V 4 bases and J 6 bases, with 13 bases left between them. The CDR3 spans 14 residues. CDR3 bases: TGCGCCAGCAGCCCGGGGAGGTCAGATGAAAAACTGTTTTTT. It translates to CASSPGRSDEKLFF. Looking up the rest from reference TRBV5-1 and TRBJ1-4 gives the full variable domain: KAGVTQTPRYLIKTRGQQVTLSCSPISGHRSVSWYQQTPGQGLQFLFEYFSETQRNKGNFPGRFSGRQFSNSRSEMNVSTLELGDSALYLCASSPGRSDEKLFFGSGTQLSVL.

Remarks on this clone: The same CDR3 can be traced to other DNA sequences in this sample. The chain carries TRBV11-2 and TRBJ1-1; D is perhaps TRBD1 (6 bases). V lost 2 bases to trimming and J lost 4 bases, with 11 bases between them. The CDR3 covers 14 residues. CDR1 and CDR2 (germline): SGHAT, FQNNGV. This CDR3 reads CASSLPTGSTEAFF. The DNA of the CDR3 is TGTGCCAGCAGCTTACCTACAGGGAGCACTGAAGCTTTCTTT.

The CDR3 DNA follows: TGTGCCAGCAGCCAAGTCTCTAGCGGTAGCACAGATACGCAGTATTTT. It yields the protein CASSQVSSGSTDTQYF. This chain uses TRBV3-1 (or the pseudogene TRBV3-2) with TRBJ2-3; 7 bases align to TRBD2. The V segment lost 1 base and the J segment 0 bases; nucleotides outside the gene matches: 4. CDR1 is LGHDT, CDR2 YNNKEL, per germline (reference sequence). The CDR3 has 16 amino acids.

This clone was seen more than once but under ten times. V and J are TRBV6-1 and TRBJ2-1; 11 nucleotides line up with TRBD2. The V segment lost 1 base and the J segment 10 bases; nucleotides outside the gene matches: 12. Germline values: CDR1 MNHNS, CDR2 SASEGT. This CDR3 comprises 17 residues. CDR3 region: CASSEGVLAGVIGEQFF. The CDR3 coding sequence is TGTGCCAGCAGTGAAGGCGTACTAGCGGGAGTAATCGGGGAGCAGTTCTTC.

This chain uses TRBV28 with TRBJ2-2; a weak D match, TRBD2 (6 bases). The germline gives CDR1 MDHEN, CDR2 SYDVKM. The CDR3 sequence is 15 residues long. Trimming shortened V by 5 bases and J by 8 bases, and 18 bases separated the two germline ends. The CDR3 protein is CASSPSGGRRGELFF. CDR3 in DNA: TGTGCCAGCAGTCCTTCCGGGGGTCGACGTGGGGAGCTGTTTTTT.

In nucleotides, the CDR3 is TGTGCCAGCAGCGTAGAGGGGGATACGCAGTATTTT. Encoded protein: CASSVEGDTQYF. V and J are TRBV9 and TRBJ2-3; TRBD1 might be the D (5 bases). The CDR3 runs 12 residues. V was trimmed by 0 bases and J by 6 bases, leaving 5 bases between them. Germline CDR1 reads SGDLS; CDR2 reads YYNGEE.

V is TRBV11-2 and J is TRBJ1-2, with TRBD1 identical over 8 bases. V gave up 4 bases and J gave up 4 bases; unmatched junction bases: 11. The CDR3 consists of 16 residues. Germline V gene lookup returns CDR1 SGHAT and CDR2 FQNNGV. The CDR3 DNA follows: TGTGCCAGCAGCTCACGGACAGGGTCTCTCCGCTATGGCTACACCTTC. Amino acids: CASSSRTGSLRYGYTF.